The rows below give T cell receptor beta chains drawn from one sample of a study of shared clonotypes between healthy human individuals. Only in-frame clones appear in the TCRdb table, and some are missing; sequencing was by immunoSEQ multiplex PCR. The data hold about a million clones, with roughly 80% observed a single time. Sequencing was performed on memory CD4+ T cells sorted from blood. The receptors originated from a young man in good health. Both conserved end residues are part of each CDR3. The order of the fields is V gene, J gene, D gene, clone size, CDR3 DNA, CDR3 protein. D genes are given only for firm matches. Clone sizes are given selectively: once, few, many, or a class where the clone is expanded.

>TRBV19|TRBJ2-3|-|many
TGTGCCAGTAGTCCCCGGGACGATAGACCTCTGAACACAGATACGCAGTATTTT
CASSPRDDRPLNTDTQYF
>TRBV7-2|TRBJ1-6|-|few
TGTGCCAGCAGCTTTCTGCGAGGTAATTCACCCCTCCACTTT
CASSFLRGNSPLHF
>TRBV30|TRBJ2-5|TRBD2|-
TGTGCCTGGAGTGCCCCTGGGGGTCTAGCGGGAGCGGTTCAGGAGACCCAGTACTTC
CAWSAPGGLAGAVQETQYF
>TRBV7-9|TRBJ2-4|-|few
TGTGCCAGCAGCCTTACAGGACTGGTAGCCAAAAACATTCAGTACTTC
CASSLTGLVAKNIQYF
>TRBV9|TRBJ2-7|-|-
TGTGCCAGCAGCGCCACCGGGACCCCTCACTACGAGCAGTACTTC
CASSATGTPHYEQYF
>TRBV5-4|TRBJ1-6|-|-
TGTGCCAGCAGCCCCCGGACCGGGGTTTTAGGGTCACCCCTCCACTTT
CASSPRTGVLGSPLHF
>TRBV19|TRBJ2-7|-|-
TGTGCCAGTAGTGTGGTTAGCGGACCTTCCTACGAGCAGTACTTC
CASSVVSGPSYEQYF
>TRBV4-1|TRBJ2-5|-|-
TGCGCCAGCAGCCAAGGGGGCCGGGAGACCCAGTACTTC
CASSQGGRETQYF
>TRBV6-1|TRBJ1-4|TRBD1|once
TGTGCCAGCAGGACAGGGGCGCATGAAAAACTGTTTTTT
CASRTGAHEKLFF
>TRBV18|TRBJ2-7|-|few
TGTGCCAGCTCACCGTTGGAGGGCCGGGGCGAGCAGTACTTC
CASSPLEGRGEQYF
>TRBV6-4|TRBJ2-1|-|-
TGTGCCAGCCGCTACGGGAATGAGCAGTTCTTC
CASRYGNEQFF
>TRBV5-1|TRBJ1-6|-|few
TGCGCCAGCAGCTTATTCCAGAGTAATTCACCCCTCCACTTT
CASSLFQSNSPLHF
>TRBV11-2|TRBJ2-3|TRBD2|-
TGTGCCAGCAGCGCCGGGACTAGCCGGCCGAGCACAGATACGCAGTATTTT
CASSAGTSRPSTDTQYF
>TRBV30|TRBJ1-2|TRBD1|-
TGTGCCTGGAGACAGGGGAACTATGGCTACACCTTC
CAWRQGNYGYTF
>TRBV11-2|TRBJ2-5|-|once
TGTGCCAGCAGCTTAGAGCCCCGAGCGGGCCAAGAGACCCAGTACTTC
CASSLEPRAGQETQYF
>TRBV25-1|TRBJ1-1|-|many
TGTGCCAGCACCCTGAGAGGTAACACTGAAGCTTTCTTT
CASTLRGNTEAFF
>TRBV7-9|TRBJ2-2|-|once
TGTGCCAGCAGCCCCCGACGGGACGCCTACACCGGGGAGCTGTTTTTT
CASSPRRDAYTGELFF
>TRBV23-1|TRBJ1-3|TRBD1|-
TGCGCCAGCAGTCCTGACAGGGGGCGGTGGACTGGAAACACCATATATTTT
CASSPDRGRWTGNTIYF
>TRBV10-1|TRBJ2-3|-|few
TGCGCCAGCAGTGAGAACAGGGCCACAGATACGCAGTATTTT
CASSENRATDTQYF
>TRBV5-4|TRBJ1-1|-|-
TGTGCCAGCAGCTCTGTTGACTCCACTGAAGCTTTCTTT
CASSSVDSTEAFF
>TRBV7-9|TRBJ1-1|TRBD1|-
TGTGCCAGCAGCTTAACCGCCGGACAGGGGGAAGCTTTCTTT
CASSLTAGQGEAFF
>TRBV5-1|TRBJ2-7|TRBD1|-
TGCGCCAGCAGCTTGGGGCAGGGGGCCCACGAGCAGTACTTC
CASSLGQGAHEQYF
>TRBV20-1|TRBJ1-4|-|-
TGCAGTGCTACGAGGGGTAGTGAACTGTTTTTT
CSATRGSELFF
>TRBV19|TRBJ2-2|TRBD2|-
TGTGCCAGTAGCCCGGCGGCGGGGGGATGGACCGGGGAGCTGTTTTTT
CASSPAAGGWTGELFF
>TRBV6-1|TRBJ1-5|-|-
TGTGCCAGCGAGGGGCAGGGCAGCAATCAGCCCCAGCATTTT
CASEGQGSNQPQHF
>TRBV10-3|TRBJ1-1|-|few
TGTGCCATGGTGGAGGGAACTGAAGCTTTCTTT
CAMVEGTEAFF
>TRBV5-1|TRBJ2-7|-|-
TGCGCCAGCAGCGATCGACAGGATTGGGGCAACGAGCAGTACTTC
CASSDRQDWGNEQYF
>TRBV9|TRBJ2-5|TRBD1|-
TGTGCCAGCAGCACGACAGGGCAAGAGACCCAGTACTTC
CASSTTGQETQYF
>TRBV9|TRBJ1-6|TRBD1|-
TGTGCCAGCAGCGAGACAGGGAGGGATTCACCCCTCCACTTT
CASSETGRDSPLHF
>TRBV14|TRBJ1-2|-|-
TGTGCCAGCAGCCCGGTCGTTAACTATGGCTACACCTTC
CASSPVVNYGYTF
>TRBV7-9|TRBJ1-4|-|-
TGTGCCAGCAGCTTTAGAGTACAGGCCGGGGAAAAACTGTTTTTT
CASSFRVQAGEKLFF
>TRBV7-2|TRBJ2-2|-|-
TGTGCCAGCAGCTGGGGATCGAACACCGGGGAGCTGTTTTTT
CASSWGSNTGELFF
>TRBV6-5|TRBJ2-7|-|-
TGTGCCAGCAGTTACCCCGGCCAATACGAGCAGTACTTC
CASSYPGQYEQYF
>TRBV19|TRBJ1-1|-|-
TGTGCCAGTAGTGATGGACAGATGAACACTGAAGCTTTCTTT
CASSDGQMNTEAFF
>TRBV6-6|TRBJ1-5|-|few
TGTGCCAGCAGTTACTCGACACGTTTCAATCAGCCCCAGCATTTT
CASSYSTRFNQPQHF
>TRBV7-2|TRBJ2-7|-|-
TGTGCCAGCAGCTTAGCGGAGGGCAGATCCTACGAGCAGTACTTC
CASSLAEGRSYEQYF
>TRBV4-2|TRBJ2-5|-|-
TGTGCCAGCAGCCAAGATCTGAAAGAGACCCAGTACTTC
CASSQDLKETQYF
>TRBV5-1|TRBJ2-3|TRBD2|-
TGCGCCAGCAGCCAAAGTCTAGCGGGAGTTGGGACAGATACGCAGTATTTT
CASSQSLAGVGTDTQYF
>TRBV27|TRBJ2-1|TRBD2|-
TGTGCCAGCAACCTACTAGCGGGGGGCAGATACAATGAGCAGTTCTTC
CASNLLAGGRYNEQFF
>TRBV27|TRBJ2-7|TRBD1|once
TGTGCCAGCAGTAGATCCAAGGGACAGGGGGCCCACGAGCAGTACTTC
CASSRSKGQGAHEQYF
>TRBV6-5|TRBJ2-5|-|-
TGTGCCAGCAGTTACATGGGGGTTCGAGAGACCCAGTACTTC
CASSYMGVRETQYF
>TRBV10-1|TRBJ2-1|-|-
TGCGCCAGCAGTGAGTCGAGGGGGTCAGGCTACAATGAGCAGTTCTTC
CASSESRGSGYNEQFF
>TRBV29-1|TRBJ1-2|-|-
TGCAGCGTTGAAGATCTTTCAGGCGTCTATGGCTACACCTTC
CSVEDLSGVYGYTF
>TRBV13|TRBJ2-3|TRBD2|-
TGTGCCAGCAGCCTGACTAGCGGAAGGACTTCAGATACGCAGTATTTT
CASSLTSGRTSDTQYF
>TRBV27|TRBJ2-7|-|-
TGTGCCAGCAGTTCCGAGGTCGCTTACGAGCAGTACTTC
CASSSEVAYEQYF
>TRBV19|TRBJ2-5|-|few
TGTGCCAGTAGTATAAGGACCCAATTCCGGGAGACCCAGTACTTC
CASSIRTQFRETQYF
>TRBV2|TRBJ1-1|-|-
TGTGCCAGCGGAGGGGCAGGGAGGATAGCGGAAGCTTTCTTT
CASGGAGRIAEAFF
>TRBV28|TRBJ1-2|-|-
TGTGCCACCCTTGGAGATTTCGGCCGGTTCGGCTATGGCTACACCTTC
CATLGDFGRFGYGYTF
>TRBV6-1|TRBJ2-4|-|-
TGTGCCAGCAGTGAAAGGGGGGGGAACATTCAGTACTTC
CASSERGGNIQYF
>TRBV29-1|TRBJ2-2|-|-
TGCAGCGCCGGGACGTCCGCGAACACCGGGGAGCTGTTTTTT
CSAGTSANTGELFF
>TRBV27|TRBJ2-5|TRBD2|-
TGTGCCAGCAGTTTAGCAGCGGGGGGCCAAGAGACCCAGTACTTC
CASSLAAGGQETQYF
>TRBV5-1|TRBJ2-7|-|-
TGCGCCAGCAGCTTGGCCACAGGGGGGGTTGGAAACGAGCAGTACTTC
CASSLATGGVGNEQYF
>TRBV2|TRBJ2-7|TRBD1|-
TGTGCCAGCAGTGCCTCGGGACAGGGGGCCGAGCAGTACTTC
CASSASGQGAEQYF
>TRBV7-7|TRBJ2-1|-|-
TGTGCTAGCAGCCCCTCGCTGGGTTACAATGAGCAGTTCTTC
CASSPSLGYNEQFF